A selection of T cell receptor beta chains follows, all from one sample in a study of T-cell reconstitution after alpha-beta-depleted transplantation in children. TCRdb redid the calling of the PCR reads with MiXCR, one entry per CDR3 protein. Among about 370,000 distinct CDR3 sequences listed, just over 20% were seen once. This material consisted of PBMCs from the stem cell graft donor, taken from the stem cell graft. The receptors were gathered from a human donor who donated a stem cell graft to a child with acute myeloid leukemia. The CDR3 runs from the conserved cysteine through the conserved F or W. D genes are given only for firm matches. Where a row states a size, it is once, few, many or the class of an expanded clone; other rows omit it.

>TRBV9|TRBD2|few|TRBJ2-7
TGTGCCAGCAGCGTAGGTACTAGCGTGACCTACGAGCAGTACTTC
CASSVGTSVTYEQYF
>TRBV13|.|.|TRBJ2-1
TGTGCCAGCAGCTTAGTCTCGTGGGAGCAGTTCTTC
CASSLVSWEQFF
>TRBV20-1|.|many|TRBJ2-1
TGCAGTGCTAGGCCCACCCGGGCCATCTACAATGAGCAGTTCTTC
CSARPTRAIYNEQFF
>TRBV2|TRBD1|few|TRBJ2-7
TGTGCCAGCAGTGATTATGGGGACAGCTACTCCTACGAGCAGTACTTC
CASSDYGDSYSYEQYF
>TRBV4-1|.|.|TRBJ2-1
TGCGCCAGCAGCCAAGGTACAAGGGTTAAGTTCTTC
CASSQGTRVKFF
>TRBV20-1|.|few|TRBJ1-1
TGCAGTGCGAATTTAGGAGGGGTTGACACTGAAGCTTTCTTT
CSANLGGVDTEAFF
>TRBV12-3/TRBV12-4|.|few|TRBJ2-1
TGTGCCAGCAGCCCTTTTCATGAGCAGTTCTTC
CASSPFHEQFF
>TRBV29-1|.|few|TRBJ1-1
TGCAGCGTTGTGAGAACTGAAGCTTTCTTT
CSVVRTEAFF
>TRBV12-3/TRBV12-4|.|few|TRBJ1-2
TGTGCCAGCAGTTCCTACAGGGATGGCTACACCTTC
CASSSYRDGYTF
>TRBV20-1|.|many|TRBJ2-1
TGCAGTGCCCGACTAGAAGGGGTTGAGCAGTTCTTC
CSARLEGVEQFF
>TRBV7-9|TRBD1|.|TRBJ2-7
TGTGCCAGCAGCTTGGGGACAGGGATTACTCACGAGCAGTACTTC
CASSLGTGITHEQYF
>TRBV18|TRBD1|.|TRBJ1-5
TGTGCCAGCTCACCCGGAAGACAGGGGGCCGGCAATCAGCCCCAGCATTTT
CASSPGRQGAGNQPQHF
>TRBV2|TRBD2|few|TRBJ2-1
TGTGCCAGCAGTGAAGTTATCGGACTAGCGGGAGGCCATGAGCAGTTCTTC
CASSEVIGLAGGHEQFF
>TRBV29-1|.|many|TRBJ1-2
TGCAGCGTTGTTGAGGAGGTCTACACCTTC
CSVVEEVYTF
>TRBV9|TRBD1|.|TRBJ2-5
TGTGCCAGCAGCGTGGACAGGGGAGGACTGGAGACCCAGTACTTC
CASSVDRGGLETQYF
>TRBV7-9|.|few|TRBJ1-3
TGTGCCAGCAGCTTAGTTCCACTTCGTCCTGGAAACACCATATATTTT
CASSLVPLRPGNTIYF
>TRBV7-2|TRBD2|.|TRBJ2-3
TGTGCCAGCAGCTCCGGGACTAGCGGGGCCAACACAGATACGCAGTATTTT
CASSSGTSGANTDTQYF
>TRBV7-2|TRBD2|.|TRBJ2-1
TGTGCCAGCAAAGAGCGGGAGGAGCCTTTAGCCGAGCAGTTCTTC
CASKEREEPLAEQFF
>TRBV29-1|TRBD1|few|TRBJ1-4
TGCAGCGTTGGGCCCGGGACAGGGGGTAAACTGTTTTTT
CSVGPGTGGKLFF
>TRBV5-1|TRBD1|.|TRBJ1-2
TGCGCCAGCAGCTTCCTTTCGACAGGGGCCCTGGGCGACACCTTC
CASSFLSTGALGDTF
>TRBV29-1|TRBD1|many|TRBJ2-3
TGCAGCGTTGGTGACAGGGGTACGCAGTATTTT
CSVGDRGTQYF
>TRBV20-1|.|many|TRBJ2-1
TGCAGTGCTAGAGGAGTTAGCGACTACAATGAGCAGTTCTTC
CSARGVSDYNEQFF
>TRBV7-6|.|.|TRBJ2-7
TGTGCCAGCAGCGTTCAATTTGAGCAGTACTTC
CASSVQFEQYF
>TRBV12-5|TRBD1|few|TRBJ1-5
TGTGCTAGTGGGGCTGGACAGGGTGGCAATCAGCCCCAGCATTTT
CASGAGQGGNQPQHF
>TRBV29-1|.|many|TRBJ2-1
TGCAGCGTTGGGGTATTCTCCTACAATGAGCAGTTCTTC
CSVGVFSYNEQFF
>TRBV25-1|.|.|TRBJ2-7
TGTGCCAGCAGTGGAAAACAGGGAGGTGAGCAGTACTTC
CASSGKQGGEQYF
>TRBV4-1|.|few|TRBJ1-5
TGCGCCAGCAGCCCGACGGACTCGGGGTTCAATCAGCCCCAGCATTTT
CASSPTDSGFNQPQHF
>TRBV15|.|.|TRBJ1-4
TGTGCCACCAGCGAATCGAGACAGCTCGGCGCAACTAATGAAAAACTGTTTTTT
CATSESRQLGATNEKLFF
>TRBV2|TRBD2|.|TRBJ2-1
TGTGCCAGCACCGGGGGACTAGGCTCCTACAATGAGCAGTTCTTC
CASTGGLGSYNEQFF
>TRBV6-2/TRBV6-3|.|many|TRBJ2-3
TGTGCCAGCAGCCCCGGGGTGGACCACACAGATACGCAGTATTTT
CASSPGVDHTDTQYF
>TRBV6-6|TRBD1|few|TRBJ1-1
TGTGCCAGCATAACAGGGGTGAACACTGAAGCTTTCTTT
CASITGVNTEAFF